The next 17 T cell receptor beta chains were all read from a single sample in a study of T cell clonality in common variable immunodeficiency. Only in-frame clones appear in the TCRdb table, and some are missing; sequencing was by immunoSEQ multiplex PCR. The sample was found to contain tens of thousands of clones, and every one recurs. Sequenced sample: peripheral blood mononuclear cells. The receptors here all came from a person aged 18 to 75 in good health.

The sample holds many counts of this clone. Sequencing ends 3 residues short of the CDR3 end; the germline J gene provides the rest. The chain carries TRBV5-5 and TRBJ2-1, with 7 bases identical to TRBD2. The V gene end was trimmed by 0 bases and the J gene end by 6 bases; junction bases not matched to a gene: 6. CDR3 size: 15 residues. CDR1 and CDR2 from the germline V gene are SGHKS and YYEKEE (reference sequence). The DNA read from the CDR3 is TGTGCCAGCAGCTTGGCCAGCGGGATAGGCAATGAG. It yields the protein CASSLASGIGNE. The entire CDR3 protein reads CASSLASGIGNEQFF.

Many counts were recorded for this clone. The read is 3 residues too short to cover the CDR3 end, so that end is filled in from the germline J gene. The chain recombines TRBV19 with TRBJ1-5; TRBD1 matches at 9 bases. The trim removed 6 bases at V and 4 bases at J, leaving 10 bases unmatched. This CDR3 has 16 residues. Germline V gene data show CDR1 as LNHDA and CDR2 as SQIVND (reference sequence). This CDR3 is CASRKLLQGANQPQHF. Incomplete CDR3 DNA: TGTGCCAGTAGGAAACTCCTACAGGGGGCTAATCAGCCC.

There are many counts of this clone. The read gets to within 3 residues of the CDR3 end, and the germline J gene fills in the rest. The gene calls are TRBV7-2 and TRBJ1-2; possibly TRBD1 for D (6 bases). Trimming shortened V by 2 bases and J by 2 bases, and 9 bases separated the two germline ends. CDR3 length equals 14 residues. Germline V gene data show CDR1 as SGHTA and CDR2 as FQGNSA. The CDR3: CASSLRTANYGYTF. The DNA read from the CDR3 is TGTGCCAGCAGCTTAAGGACAGCGAACTATGGC.

This clone was recorded many times. From the germline J gene comes the end of the CDR3, since the read stops 3 residues before it. The chain joins TRBV7-9 to TRBJ1-4; weak D call: TRBD1 (5 bases). V gave up 8 bases and J gave up 8 bases, with 15 bases separating them. Germline V CDR1 and CDR2: SEHNR, FQNEAQ (reference sequence). This CDR3 comprises 13 residues. The DNA read from the CDR3 is TGTGCCAGCGTCTTTAGGGGCAAGGAAAAA. This sequence encodes CASVFRGKEK. The whole CDR3 protein is CASVFRGKEKLFF.

Ten or more counts support this clone. The read terminates 3 residues before the CDR3 end, so the remaining end is supplied by the germline J gene. The rearrangement uses TRBV12-5 and TRBJ1-6; TRBD1 aligns across 12 bases. The CDR3 spans 17 residues. Germline values: CDR1 LGHNT, CDR2 FRNRAP. The CDR3 loop reads CASGLASGTGGWKPLHF. Partial CDR3 DNA: TGTGCTAGTGGTTTGGCTTCCGGGACAGGGGGCTGGAAGCCC.

This clone was detected ten times or more. The read is 3 residues too short to cover the CDR3 end, so that end is filled in from the germline J gene. The chain links TRBV20-1 to TRBJ2-1; 8 bases align to TRBD2. This CDR3 is 17 amino acids long. Germline loops: CDR1 DFQATT, CDR2 SNEGSKA (reference sequence). V lost 3 bases and J lost 0; bases outside the gene matches: 10. The CDR3 protein is CSARRSGKTLSYNEQFF. CDR3 DNA, as far as it was read: TGCAGTGCTAGGCGTAGCGGGAAAACCCTCTCCTACAATGAG.

This clone was seen ten or more times. The read finishes 3 residues shy of the CDR3 end, and the germline J gene is used to complete it. The V and J genes are TRBV14 and TRBJ1-2; weak D call: TRBD1 (6 bases). The CDR3 is made up of 14 amino acids. The germline CDR1 and CDR2 sequences are SGHDN and FVKESK. V gave up 6 bases and J gave up 3 bases, with 14 bases separating them. The sequenced part of the CDR3 DNA is TGTGCCAGCAGTCGGGGGGCGCTTGACTATGGC. It encodes CASSRGALDYG. The complete CDR3 protein is CASSRGALDYGYTF.

There are many counts of this clone. The read halts 3 residues ahead of the CDR3 end, with the missing end drawn from the germline J gene. This chain uses TRBV20-1 with TRBJ2-2; 14 nucleotides agree with TRBD2. The CDR3 sequence is 16 residues long. Germline CDR1 reads DFQATT; CDR2 reads SNEGSKA (reference sequence). Trimming cost V 3 bases and J 2 bases; bases outside gene matches: 2. The CDR3 loop reads CSARGLAGVNTGELFF. Incomplete CDR3 DNA: TGCAGTGCTAGGGGACTAGCGGGAGTAAACACCGGGGAG.

Ten or more counts support this clone. The CDR3 end lies 3 residues beyond the end of the read and is filled in from the germline J gene. The V call is TRBV20-1, the J call TRBJ2-1, with 10 bases aligning to TRBD2. CDR3 size: 12 residues. The germline CDR1 and CDR2 sequences are DFQATT and SNEGSKA (reference sequence). V shed 6 bases and J 4 bases; nucleotides not matched to a gene: 0. CDR3 amino acids: CSALAGYNEQFF. CDR3 DNA, as far as it was read: TGCAGTGCACTAGCGGGATACAATGAG.

This clone was found many times. Sequencing ends 3 residues short of the CDR3 end; the germline J gene provides the rest. The rearrangement links TRBV7-2 to TRBJ1-1; D possibly corresponds to TRBD1 (6 bases). This CDR3 spans 15 amino acids. V was cut by 3 bases and J by 6 bases, with 17 bases left in between. Germline CDR1 reads SGHTA; CDR2 reads FQGNSA. CDR3 DNA (partial): TGTGCCAGCAGCTTCGCCGGCGGACAGTCCTCTGAA. It codes for CASSFAGGQSSE. The whole CDR3 is CASSFAGGQSSEAFF.

This clone was seen at least ten times. With the read ending 3 residues before the CDR3 end, the germline J gene is used to fill in that end. The rearrangement uses TRBV2 and TRBJ2-5, with D possibly TRBD2 on 6 matching bases. The CDR3 is 13 amino acids. In germline, CDR1 is SNHLY, CDR2 FYNNEI. Between the trimmed V and J ends, which lost 5 bases and 4 bases, there was a span of 11 bases. This chain's CDR3 is CASSSSVRETQYF. The CDR3 DNA, read in part, is TGTGCCAGCAGTTCTAGCGTCCGAGAGACC.

This clone was seen repeatedly, ten times or more. The CDR3 end lies 3 residues beyond the end of the read and is filled in from the germline J gene. The genes are TRBV20-1 and TRBJ2-5, with D perhaps matching TRBD1 or TRBD2 (6 bases each). The germline V gene encodes CDR1 DFQATT and CDR2 SNEGSKA (reference sequence). This CDR3 comprises 13 residues. The DNA read from the CDR3 is TGCGCAATTAAGGGGGAGGCCCAAGAGACC. This sequence encodes CAIKGEAQET. The full CDR3 sequence reads CAIKGEAQETQYF.

This clone was seen repeatedly, ten times or more. The sequence runs out 3 residues before the end of the CDR3; the remainder is reconstructed from the germline J gene. J is TRBJ2-2 and V is TRBV5-5; 7 bases are a match to TRBD2. The CDR3 extends over 15 amino acids. The germline V gene encodes CDR1 SGHKS and CDR2 YYEKEE (reference sequence). V lost 4 bases and J lost 0; bases outside the gene matches: 3. The sequenced part of the CDR3 DNA is TGTGCCAGCAGCAGAAGCGGGGCGAACACCGGGGAG. Residues: CASSRSGANTGE. The entire CDR3 sequence reads CASSRSGANTGELFF.

Ten or more counts support this clone. The read finishes 3 residues shy of the CDR3 end, and the germline J gene is used to complete it. The chain joins TRBV2 to TRBJ2-3; TRBD1 matches 8 bases. J was trimmed by 6 bases and V by 3 bases; bases with no gene match: 14. CDR1 and CDR2 (germline): SNHLY, FYNNEI. This CDR3 has 17 residues. The sequenced part of the CDR3 DNA is TGTGCCAGCAGTGAGGTGGGCAGGGGGCGCCGGACCGATACG. It yields the protein CASSEVGRGRRTDT. The full CDR3 is CASSEVGRGRRTDTQYF.

This clone was counted ten times or more. The read is 3 residues too short to cover the CDR3 end, so that end is filled in from the germline J gene. The genes are TRBV4-2 and TRBJ2-1, with 11 positions matching TRBD2. The ends lost 4 bases at V and 0 bases at J; junction bases unmatched: 11. The CDR3 is 19 amino acids. The germline gives CDR1 LGHNA, CDR2 YNFKEQ. The CDR3 sequence is CASSPGLAGGPSSYNEQFF. Incomplete CDR3 DNA: TGTGCCAGCAGCCCTGGTCTAGCGGGAGGACCGAGCTCCTACAATGAG.

This clone was seen ten or more times. The read halts 3 residues ahead of the CDR3 end, with the missing end drawn from the germline J gene. The gene calls are TRBV10-3 and TRBJ2-2, with TRBD1 identical over 8 bases. With 11 bases clipped from V and 0 bases from J, the junction kept 2 bases outside the gene matches. The CDR3 has 13 amino acids. Germline V lookup: CDR1 ENHRY, CDR2 SYGVKD. The sequenced part of the CDR3 DNA is TGTGCCGTACAGGGGGCGAACACCGGGGAG. This encodes CAVQGANTGE. The full CDR3 is CAVQGANTGELFF.

This clone was observed many times. CDR3 region: CSAETSVDEQFF. The CDR3 DNA, read in part, is TGCAGTGCCGAAACTAGCGTGGATGAG. The chain links TRBV20-1 to TRBJ2-1; 7 nucleotides align to TRBD2. The read halts 3 residues ahead of the CDR3 end, with the missing end drawn from the germline J gene. The CDR3 has 12 residues. The germline CDR1 and CDR2 sequences are DFQATT and SNEGSKA (reference sequence). V lost 6 bases to trimming and J lost 8 bases; unmatched junction nucleotides: 7.